Below, 29 T cell receptor beta chains from the same sample are listed, as sequenced in a study of blood T cell repertoires in COVID-19. This table comes from immunoSEQ multiplex PCR, and its TCRdb copy is limited to in-frame clones, with some not included. The sample has roughly 150,000 clones, around 80% seen once. Sequenced sample: peripheral blood. The receptors originated from a human donor with acute or convalescent COVID-19. The donor label of this sample is uncertain.

This chain connects TRBV2 to TRBJ1-5, with a possible D match to TRBD1 (6 bases). Deletions cut 1 base from V and 7 bases from J, with 14 bases between. CDR3 length: 15 amino acids. Germline lookup yields CDR1 SNHLY and CDR2 FYNNEI. The CDR3 coding sequence is TGTGCCAGCAGTGAAGAGTCCAGGGGCCGCCAGCCCCAGCATTTT. Translated, it gives CASSEESRGRQPQHF. Full variable domain (outside the CDR3, taken from reference TRBV2 and TRBJ1-5): EPEVTQTPSHQVTQMGQEVILRCVPISNHLYFYWYRQILGQKVEFLVSFYNNEISEKSEIFDDQFSVERPDGSNFTLKIRSTKLEDSAMYFCASSEESRGRQPQHFGDGTRLSIL.

The rearrangement uses TRBV6-6 and TRBJ1-1, with 9 bases lining up with TRBD1. CDR3 size: 15 residues. Looked up from germline, CDR1 is MNHNY and CDR2 is SVGAGI (reference sequence). J gave up 1 base and V 5 bases, and 5 bases lay outside the gene matches. The CDR3 DNA reads TGTGCCAGCAGTGGACTGGACAGGGGGAACACTGAAGCTTTCTTT. Translating it yields CASSGLDRGNTEAFF.

The chain uses TRBV7-2 and TRBJ1-6, with D possibly matching TRBD1 (6 bases). CDR3 length equals 15 residues. V was trimmed by 2 bases and J by 9 bases, leaving 14 bases between them. The germline V gene encodes CDR1 SGHTA and CDR2 FQGNSA. CDR3 DNA sequence: TGTGCCAGCAGCTTATTTCCGGGGGGCGGTTCACCCCTCCACTTT. This gives the protein CASSLFPGGGSPLHF.

The rearrangement joins TRBV24-1 to TRBJ1-6; no firm D call. Trimming removed 12 bases from V and 12 bases from J, with 14 bases in between. Germline V lookup: CDR1 KGHDR, CDR2 SFDVKD. The CDR3 has 11 amino acids. As DNA, the CDR3 is TGTGCCGCCCGTCCGCATAGACCCCTCCACTTT. Translated: CAARPHRPLHF.

The chain combines TRBV6-2 or TRBV6-3 with TRBJ1-2; 11 bases match TRBD1. The CDR3 extends over 15 amino acids. Per the germline V gene, CDR1 is MNHEY and CDR2 is SVGEGT. J gave up 8 bases and V 5 bases, and 10 bases lay outside the gene matches. CDR3: CASSPRDRGVEGYTF. The CDR3 bases are TGTGCCAGCAGTCCCCGGGACAGGGGGGTGGAAGGCTACACCTTC.

This chain joins TRBV2 and TRBJ1-1; 7 bases fit TRBD1. In germline, CDR1 is SNHLY, CDR2 FYNNEI. V lost 6 bases and J lost 7; bases outside the gene matches: 11. This CDR3 region has 14 residues. The CDR3 DNA reads as TGTGCCAGCAGAGCCCCCGGGACAGATTATGAAGCTTTCTTT. It codes for CASRAPGTDYEAFF.

The sample holds a few counts of this clone. This rearrangement joins TRBV5-1 to TRBJ2-3; the match to TRBD2 covers 9 bases. After removal of 9 bases from V and 4 bases from J, the junction contained 12 bases not matched to a gene. Germline lookup yields CDR1 SGHRS and CDR2 YFSETQ. The CDR3 spans 15 residues. The CDR3 DNA sequence: TGCGCCACTCGCCCCAGCGGGGGGAACGCAGATACGCAGTATTTT. Its translation is CATRPSGGNADTQYF.

The chain carries TRBV5-1 and TRBJ1-1, with D unclear. Germline CDR1 SGHRS, CDR2 YFSETQ. The CDR3 contains 13 residues. The V end lost 1 base, the J end lost 8 bases, and 12 bases lay between the germline ends. The CDR3 sequence: CASSLRGGLEAFF. The CDR3 DNA sequence: TGCGCCAGCAGCTTGCGAGGCGGCCTAGAAGCTTTCTTT.

The chain employs TRBV5-6 and TRBJ1-4, with 7 bases identical to TRBD1. Germline values: CDR1 SGHDT, CDR2 YYEEEE. Losses at the gene ends were 3 bases for V and 8 bases for J; bases not matched to a gene: 10. The CDR3 is made up of 15 amino acids. The DNA for the CDR3 is TGTGCCAGCAGCTCCTACAGGGGTGGACCGGAAAAACTGTTTTTT. Protein: CASSSYRGGPEKLFF.

V is TRBV6-5 and J is TRBJ1-2, with unresolved D. Germline CDR1 MNHEY, CDR2 SVGAGI. The CDR3 covers 14 residues. V lost 5 bases to trimming and J lost 4 bases, with 14 bases between them. CDR3 protein: CASSPGSGGYGYTF. The CDR3 nucleotides are TGTGCCAGCAGTCCAGGTTCAGGAGGCTATGGCTACACCTTC.

The V call is TRBV14, the J call TRBJ2-2, with TRBD1 identical over 7 bases. The germline V gene has CDR1 SGHDN and CDR2 FVKESK. The CDR3 length is 15 residues. Trimming removed 4 bases from V and 3 bases from J; junction bases left unmatched: 5. CDR3 nucleotide sequence: TGTGCCAGCAGCCCAAGGACAGGCTACACCGGGGAGCTGTTTTTT. It codes for CASSPRTGYTGELFF.

Turning to this clone: At one boundary the junction diverges from the germline segment, which might be a read error. The rearrangement joins TRBV12-3 or TRBV12-4 to TRBJ1-5; the D gene is possibly TRBD1 (6 bases). This CDR3 is built from 13 residues. The CDR3 DNA follows: TGTGCCAGCACCGGAACAGGGAATCAGGCCCAGCATTTT. Amino acids: CASTGTGNQAQHF.

The rearrangement uses TRBV6-6 and TRBJ1-2; tentative D call: TRBD1 (6 bases). This CDR3 has 14 residues. From germline, CDR1 is MNHNY and CDR2 SVGAGI (reference sequence). With 2 bases removed from V and 1 base from J, the gap between germline ends came to 8 bases. The CDR3 spells CASSYDRRNYGYTF. The DNA for the CDR3 is TGTGCCAGCAGTTACGACAGGCGTAACTATGGCTACACCTTC.

The rearrangement joins TRBV6-4 to TRBJ1-6; D is possibly TRBD1 (6 bases). Germline CDR1 is MRHNA and CDR2 is SNTAGT. The V and J ends lost 2 bases and 4 bases respectively, with 6 bases between them. This CDR3 region has 14 residues. The CDR3 loop is CASSDGTYNSPLHF. The CDR3 DNA reads TGTGCCAGCAGTGACGGGACATATAATTCACCCCTCCACTTT.

V and J are TRBV5-4 and TRBJ2-3; a weak D match, TRBD1 (6 bases). CDR1 and CDR2 from the germline V gene are SGHNT and YYREEE (reference sequence). CDR3 length: 14 amino acids. The germline V and J ends were trimmed by 7 bases and 6 bases, with 18 bases remaining between them. CDR3 DNA: TGTGCCAGCGGTACGGGACACTCTAGGGATACGCAGTATTTT. Amino acids: CASGTGHSRDTQYF.

J is TRBJ2-5 and V is TRBV5-1, with TRBD2 matching over 8 bases. V was pared by 3 bases and J by 7 bases, with 14 bases of the junction left unmatched. The CDR3 is 16 amino acids. Germline loops: CDR1 SGHRS, CDR2 YFSETQ. In nucleotides, the CDR3 is TGCGCCAGCAGCTGGGGTGAGGAGCGGGGGTTCGGGACCCAGTACTTC. This codes for CASSWGEERGFGTQYF. Full variable domain (remainder filled in from reference TRBV5-1 and TRBJ2-5): KAGVTQTPRYLIKTRGQQVTLSCSPISGHRSVSWYQQTPGQGLQFLFEYFSETQRNKGNFPGRFSGRQFSNSRSEMNVSTLELGDSALYLCASSWGEERGFGTQYFGPGTRLLVL.

This clone has a count of ten or more. The chain joins TRBV4-1 to TRBJ1-4; D remains ambiguous. V lost 1 base to trimming and J lost 7 bases, with 13 bases between them. In germline, CDR1 is MGHRA, CDR2 YSYEKL. The length of the CDR3 is 15 residues. CDR3 residues: CASSQVAREIEKLFF. CDR3 coding DNA: TGCGCCAGCAGCCAAGTGGCGAGGGAGATTGAAAAACTGTTTTTT.

This CDR3 reads CASREAGTFNYGYTF. CDR3 nucleotides: TGTGCCAGTAGGGAGGCCGGGACATTTAACTATGGCTACACCTTC. The chain combines TRBV19 with TRBJ1-2, with TRBD1 as a possible D gene (6 bases). V was pared by 6 bases and J by 1 base, with 15 bases between. Germline CDR1 reads LNHDA; CDR2 reads SQIVND (reference sequence). The CDR3 spans 15 residues. Combining the CDR3 with reference TRBV19 and TRBJ1-2 gives the whole variable domain DGGITQSPKYLFRKEGQNVTLSCEQNLNHDAMYWYRQDPGQGLRLIYYSQIVNDFQKGDIAEGYSVSREKKESFPLTVTSAQKNPTAFYLCASREAGTFNYGYTFGSGTRLTVV.

The chain combines TRBV7-2 with TRBJ2-1, with 7 positions matching TRBD2. With V trimmed by 5 bases and J by 4 bases, 8 bases remained unmatched. The CDR3 length is 15 residues. Germline CDR1 and CDR2: SGHTA and FQGNSA. CDR3 nucleotides: TGTGCCAGCAGCGACACAGCGGGGAGTTACAATGAGCAGTTCTTC. The encoded protein is CASSDTAGSYNEQFF.

The chain combines TRBV6-5 with TRBJ1-2; no clear D. The CDR3 is 12 amino acids. CDR1 and CDR2 from the germline V gene are MNHEY and SVGAGI. Deletions cut 6 bases from V and 7 bases from J, with 12 bases between. This CDR3 is CASSSAPGGYTF. The CDR3 DNA reads as TGTGCCAGCAGCAGCGCGCCGGGTGGCTACACCTTC.

This clone has a handful of counts. The chain couples TRBV9 to TRBJ1-2; D may be TRBD1 (5 bases). This CDR3 is 13 amino acids long. CDR1 is SGDLS, CDR2 YYNGEE, per germline. V was shortened by 4 bases and J by 4 bases, with 11 bases between the two germline ends. CDR3 region: CASSKRQTYGYTF. DNA for the CDR3: TGTGCCAGCAGCAAACGACAGACCTATGGCTACACCTTC. The complete variable domain, with remaining parts taken from reference TRBV9 and TRBJ1-2, reads DSGVTQTPKHLITATGQRVTLRCSPRSGDLSVYWYQQSLDQGLQFLIQYYNGEERAKGNILERFSAQQFPDLHSELNLSSLELGDSALYFCASSKRQTYGYTFGSGTRLTVV.

The chain carries TRBV7-9 and TRBJ2-6; 8 nucleotides match TRBD2. V gave up 5 bases and J gave up 0 bases; unmatched junction bases: 12. The CDR3 runs to 19 residues. Per germline, CDR1 SEHNR and CDR2 FQNEAQ (reference sequence). CDR3 DNA: TGTGCCAGCAGCCCGGCGGGTGCAGGGACTAGCTCTGGGGCCAACGTCCTGACTTTC. Protein product: CASSPAGAGTSSGANVLTF.

The CDR3 DNA sequence: TGTGCCTGGACTCGTGGACTAGCGGGGGGCAGGGAGACCCAGTACTTC. As protein: CAWTRGLAGGRETQYF. The chain employs TRBV30 and TRBJ2-5, with 14 bases lining up with TRBD2. Trimming at V came to 4 bases and at J to 5 bases, leaving 9 bases not matched to a gene. This CDR3 contains 16 residues. Germline assignment: CDR1 GTSNPN and CDR2 SVGIG (reference sequence). Full variable domain (rest looked up from reference TRBV30 and TRBJ2-5): SQTIHQWPATLVQPVGSPLSLECTVEGTSNPNLYWYRQAAGRGLQLLFYSVGIGQISSEVPQNLSASRPQDRQFILSSKKLLLSDSGFYLCAWTRGLAGGRETQYFGPGTRLLVL.

This chain connects TRBV2 to TRBJ2-1, with 9 bases identical to TRBD2. This CDR3 region has 15 residues. CDR1 SNHLY and CDR2 FYNNEI come from the germline V gene. J lost 3 bases, V lost 3 bases, and 3 bases had no gene match. For the CDR3, the DNA is TGTGCCAGCAGTGACGTAGCGGGGGTCTACAATGAGCAGTTCTTC. Protein: CASSDVAGVYNEQFF.

The rearrangement joins TRBV19 to TRBJ1-2; D not certain. CDR3 length: 14 amino acids. V gave up 3 bases and J gave up 8 bases, with 16 bases separating them. Germline CDR1 reads LNHDA; CDR2 reads SQIVND (reference sequence). The CDR3 nucleotides are TGTGCCAGTAGTATCACGGCCGGGGAAGAGGGCTACACCTTC. Protein product: CASSITAGEEGYTF.

The chain uses TRBV6-5 and TRBJ1-2; 8 bases are shared with TRBD1. Trimming took 6 bases from V and 1 from J; bases not matched to a gene: 7. From germline, CDR1 is MNHEY and CDR2 SVGAGI. This CDR3 comprises 15 residues. DNA for the CDR3: TGTGCCAGCAGGATCCCGACAGGGGTTAACTATGGCTACACCTTC. This sequence encodes CASRIPTGVNYGYTF.

This clone came up once. The genes are TRBV19 and TRBJ1-5; TRBD1 matches at 10 bases. The germline gives CDR1 LNHDA, CDR2 SQIVND (reference sequence). CDR3 size: 19 residues. Unmatched junction bases numbered 17, after V lost 5 bases and J lost 4 bases. This chain's CDR3 is CASSPRQGATKSTNQPQHF. CDR3 nucleotide sequence: TGTGCCAGTAGTCCCAGACAGGGGGCCACGAAAAGTACAAATCAGCCCCAGCATTTT.

The V gene is TRBV6-6, the J gene TRBJ1-2, with unresolved D. Germline lookup yields CDR1 MNHNY and CDR2 SVGAGI (reference sequence). Trimming left V 7 bases short and J 1 base short, with 10 bases between. This CDR3 region has 13 residues. The CDR3 here is CASTLASNYGYTF. CDR3 nucleotides: TGTGCCAGCACCCTCGCCAGTAACTATGGCTACACCTTC.

The gene calls are TRBV2 and TRBJ1-6; possibly TRBD1 for D (5 bases). The V end was cut by 2 bases, the J end by 6 bases, with 8 bases between. Germline values: CDR1 SNHLY, CDR2 FYNNEI. The CDR3 extends over 14 amino acids. The CDR3 loop is CASSERQGNSPLHF. Here the CDR3 DNA reads TGTGCCAGCAGTGAAAGGCAGGGTAATTCACCCCTCCACTTT.